This T cell receptor beta chain was recovered during a study of technical replicates of blood from a handful of donors (TCRdb year 2017). Libraries were built with the immunoSEQ multiplex PCR assay. Not all clones reach the TCRdb copy of this immuneACCESS table, which keeps in-frame sequences only. Checked studies attribute under half of the gap to unresolved V genes and leave the rest unexplained. Recorded for this sample are about 83,000 clones; roughly 96% of them occurred a single time. Under 0.4% of the sample is in the top ten clones. This clone was recorded only once. The specificity of this receptor is unknown. Base quality data are lacking; no much larger clone is found one base away. Including cysteine and phenylalanine, the CDR3 has 16 amino acids. The only DNA kept is the CDR3, 48 bases in frame from the first base. Here V drops 4 bases and J drops 0 bases, and the junction holds 4 bases not matched to any gene. As encoded in the germline V gene, CDR1 is KGHSH while CDR2 is LQKENI.

This clonotype was obtained from a human donor in good health. Sequencing was performed on T cells isolated from PBMCs. Rearrangement joined TRBV18 to TRBJ2-1, with 9 central nucleotides matching TRBD2. CDR3 loop: CASSLRLADSYNEQFF. The DNA sequence is as follows: TGTGCCAGCTCACTAAGACTAGCGGACTCCTACAATGAGCAGTTCTTC.